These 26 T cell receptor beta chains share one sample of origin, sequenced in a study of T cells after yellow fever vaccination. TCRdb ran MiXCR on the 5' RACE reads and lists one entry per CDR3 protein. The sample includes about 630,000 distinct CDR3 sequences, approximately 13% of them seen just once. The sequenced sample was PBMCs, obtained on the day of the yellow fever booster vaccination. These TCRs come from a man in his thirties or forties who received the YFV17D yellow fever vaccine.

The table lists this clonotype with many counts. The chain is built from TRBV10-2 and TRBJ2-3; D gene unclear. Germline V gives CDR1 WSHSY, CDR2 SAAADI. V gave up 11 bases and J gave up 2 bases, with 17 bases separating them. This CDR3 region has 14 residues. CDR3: CAGSNSLDTDTQYF. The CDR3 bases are TGCGCCGGGTCGAACAGCTTAGACACAGATACGCAGTATTTT.

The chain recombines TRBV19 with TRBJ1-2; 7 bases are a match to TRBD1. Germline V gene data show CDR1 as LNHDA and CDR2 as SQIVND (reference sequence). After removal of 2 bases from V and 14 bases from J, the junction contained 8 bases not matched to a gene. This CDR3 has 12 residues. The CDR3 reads CASSITGTGETF. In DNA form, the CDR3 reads TGTGCCAGTAGTATAACTGGAACAGGGGAAACCTTC.

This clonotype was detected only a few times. In DNA form, the CDR3 reads TGTGCCAGCAGCGTAGCTCGGACTAGCGGGGTCTACGAGCAGTACTTC. It specifies CASSVARTSGVYEQYF. The V and J genes are TRBV9 and TRBJ2-7; 12 bases fit TRBD2. V lost 0 bases, J lost 3 bases, and 4 bases stayed unmatched. The germline V gene has CDR1 SGDLS and CDR2 YYNGEE. This CDR3 is 16 amino acids long.

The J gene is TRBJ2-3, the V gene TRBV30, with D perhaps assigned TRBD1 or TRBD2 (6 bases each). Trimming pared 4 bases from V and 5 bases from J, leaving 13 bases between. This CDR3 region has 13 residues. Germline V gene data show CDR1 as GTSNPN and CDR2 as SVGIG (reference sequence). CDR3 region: CAWTGASGDTQYF. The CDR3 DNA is TGTGCCTGGACGGGGGCTTCGGGAGATACGCAGTATTTT.

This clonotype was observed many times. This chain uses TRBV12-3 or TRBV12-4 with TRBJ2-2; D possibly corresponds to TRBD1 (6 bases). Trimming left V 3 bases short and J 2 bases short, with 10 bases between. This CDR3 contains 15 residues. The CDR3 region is CASSLLGQNTGELFF. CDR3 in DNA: TGTGCCAGCAGTTTGCTGGGACAAAACACCGGGGAGCTGTTTTTT.

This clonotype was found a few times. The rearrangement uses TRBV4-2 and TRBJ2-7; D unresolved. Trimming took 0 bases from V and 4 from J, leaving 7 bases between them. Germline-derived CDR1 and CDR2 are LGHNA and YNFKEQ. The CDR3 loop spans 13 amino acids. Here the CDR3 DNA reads TGTGCCAGCAGCCAAGAGACCCCTTACGAGCAGTACTTC. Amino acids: CASSQETPYEQYF.

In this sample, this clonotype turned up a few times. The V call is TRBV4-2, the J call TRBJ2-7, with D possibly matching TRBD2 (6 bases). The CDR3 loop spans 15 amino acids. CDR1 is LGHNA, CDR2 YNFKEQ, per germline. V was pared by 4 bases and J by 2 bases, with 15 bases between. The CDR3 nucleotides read TGTGCCAGCAGCCCTTCGTTGGGGGAGGCCTACGAGCAGTACTTC. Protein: CASSPSLGEAYEQYF.

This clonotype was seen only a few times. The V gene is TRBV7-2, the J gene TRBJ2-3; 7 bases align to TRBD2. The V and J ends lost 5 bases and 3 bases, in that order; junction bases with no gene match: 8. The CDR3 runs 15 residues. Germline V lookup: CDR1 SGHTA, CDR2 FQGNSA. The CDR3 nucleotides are TGTGCCAGCAGCGCAGTGGGAGGGTTAACAGATACGCAGTATTTT. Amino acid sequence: CASSAVGGLTDTQYF.

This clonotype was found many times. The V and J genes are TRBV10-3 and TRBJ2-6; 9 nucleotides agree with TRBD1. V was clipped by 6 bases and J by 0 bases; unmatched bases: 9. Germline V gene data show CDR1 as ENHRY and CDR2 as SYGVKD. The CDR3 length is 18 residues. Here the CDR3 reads CAIRDTGGKDSGANVLTF. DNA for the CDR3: TGTGCCATCAGGGATACAGGGGGCAAGGACTCTGGGGCCAACGTCCTGACTTTC.

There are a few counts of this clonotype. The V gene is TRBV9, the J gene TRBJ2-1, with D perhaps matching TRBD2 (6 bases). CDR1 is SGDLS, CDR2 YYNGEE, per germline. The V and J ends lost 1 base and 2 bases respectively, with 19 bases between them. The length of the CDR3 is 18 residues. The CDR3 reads CASSVSALGGDPYNEQFF. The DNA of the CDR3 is TGTGCCAGCAGCGTAAGTGCTCTGGGGGGAGACCCCTACAATGAGCAGTTCTTC. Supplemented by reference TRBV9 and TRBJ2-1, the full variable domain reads DSGVTQTPKHLITATGQRVTLRCSPRSGDLSVYWYQQSLDQGLQFLIQYYNGEERAKGNILERFSAQQFPDLHSELNLSSLELGDSALYFCASSVSALGGDPYNEQFFGPGTRLTVL.

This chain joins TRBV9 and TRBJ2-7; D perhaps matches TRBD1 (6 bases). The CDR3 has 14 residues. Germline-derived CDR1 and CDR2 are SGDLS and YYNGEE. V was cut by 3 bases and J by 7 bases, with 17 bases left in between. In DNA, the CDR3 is TGTGCCAGCAGCGCCGGGACACTCGAGCGGGAGCAGTACTTC. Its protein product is CASSAGTLEREQYF.

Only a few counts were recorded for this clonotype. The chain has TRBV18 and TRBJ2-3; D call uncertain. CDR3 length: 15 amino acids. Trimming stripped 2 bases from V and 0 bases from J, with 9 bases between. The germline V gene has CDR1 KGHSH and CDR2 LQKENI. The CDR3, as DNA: TGTGCCAGCTCACCATGGATCTATAGCACAGATACGCAGTATTTT. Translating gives CASSPWIYSTDTQYF.

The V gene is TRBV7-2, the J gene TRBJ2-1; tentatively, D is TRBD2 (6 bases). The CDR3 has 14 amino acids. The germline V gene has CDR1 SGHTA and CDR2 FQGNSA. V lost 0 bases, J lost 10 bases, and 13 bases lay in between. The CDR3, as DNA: TGTGCCAGCAGCTTAGCCCCGGGACTGCGGGAGCAGTTCTTC. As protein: CASSLAPGLREQFF.

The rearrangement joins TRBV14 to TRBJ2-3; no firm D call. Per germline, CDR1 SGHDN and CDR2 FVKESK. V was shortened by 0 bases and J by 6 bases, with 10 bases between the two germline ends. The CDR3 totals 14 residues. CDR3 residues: CASSQDSSYDTQYF. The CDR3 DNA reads TGTGCCAGCAGCCAAGATTCTTCATACGATACGCAGTATTTT.

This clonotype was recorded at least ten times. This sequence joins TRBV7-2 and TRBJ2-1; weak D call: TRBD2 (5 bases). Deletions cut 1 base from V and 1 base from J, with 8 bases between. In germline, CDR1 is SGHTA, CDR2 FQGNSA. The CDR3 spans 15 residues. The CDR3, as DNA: TGTGCCAGCAGCTTAGACAGCGGTTCCTACAATGAGCAGTTCTTC. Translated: CASSLDSGSYNEQFF.

This chain's CDR3 is CSASGSPPGEETQYF. CDR3 sequence (DNA): TGCAGTGCTAGTGGGAGTCCGCCGGGGGAAGAGACCCAGTACTTC. The rearrangement uses TRBV20-1 and TRBJ2-5; D might be TRBD2 (6 bases). The V gene lost 3 bases and the J gene lost 3 bases, with 17 bases spanning the gap. Per germline, CDR1 DFQATT and CDR2 SNEGSKA (reference sequence). The CDR3 is 15 residues long.

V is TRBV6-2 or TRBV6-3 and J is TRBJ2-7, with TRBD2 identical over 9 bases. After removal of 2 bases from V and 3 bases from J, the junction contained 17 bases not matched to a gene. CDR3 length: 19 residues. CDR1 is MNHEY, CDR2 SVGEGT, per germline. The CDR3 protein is CASSYDPENSGRFVYEQYF. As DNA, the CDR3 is TGTGCCAGCAGTTACGACCCGGAAAATAGCGGGAGATTTGTCTACGAGCAGTACTTC.

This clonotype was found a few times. The CDR3 DNA follows: TGTGCCAGCTCACCCGGGACAGGCCCCCTCTACGAGCAGTACTTC. The encoded protein is CASSPGTGPLYEQYF. This chain links TRBV18 with TRBJ2-7; TRBD1 matches at 8 bases. The V gene's germline CDR1 is KGHSH and CDR2 LQKENI. J lost 3 bases, V lost 3 bases, and 7 bases had no gene match. The CDR3 spans 15 residues.

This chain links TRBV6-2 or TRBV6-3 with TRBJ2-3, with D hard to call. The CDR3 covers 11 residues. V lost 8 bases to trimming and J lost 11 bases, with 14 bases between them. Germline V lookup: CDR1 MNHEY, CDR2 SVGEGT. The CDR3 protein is CASGARYMQYF. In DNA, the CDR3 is TGTGCCAGCGGAGCGCGATATATGCAGTATTTT.

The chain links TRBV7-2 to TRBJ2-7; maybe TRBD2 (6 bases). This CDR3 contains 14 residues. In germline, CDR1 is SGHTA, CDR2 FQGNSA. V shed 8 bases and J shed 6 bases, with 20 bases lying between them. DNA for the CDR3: TGTGCCAGCGGCGGGACTCTTGAGATGGGCGAGCAGTACTTC. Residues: CASGGTLEMGEQYF.

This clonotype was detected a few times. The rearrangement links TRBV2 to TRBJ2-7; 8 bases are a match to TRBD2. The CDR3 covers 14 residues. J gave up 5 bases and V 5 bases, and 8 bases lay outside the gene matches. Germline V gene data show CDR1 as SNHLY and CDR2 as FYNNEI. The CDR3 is CASSPGRVSDEQYF. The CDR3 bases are TGTGCCAGCAGTCCCGGGAGGGTGAGCGACGAGCAGTACTTC.

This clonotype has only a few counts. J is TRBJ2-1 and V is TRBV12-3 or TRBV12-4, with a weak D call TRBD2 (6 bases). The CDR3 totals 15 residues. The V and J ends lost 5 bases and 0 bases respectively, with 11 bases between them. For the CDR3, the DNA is TGTGCCAGCAGTCAGCGGGCCAGCTCCTACAATGAGCAGTTCTTC. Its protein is CASSQRASSYNEQFF.

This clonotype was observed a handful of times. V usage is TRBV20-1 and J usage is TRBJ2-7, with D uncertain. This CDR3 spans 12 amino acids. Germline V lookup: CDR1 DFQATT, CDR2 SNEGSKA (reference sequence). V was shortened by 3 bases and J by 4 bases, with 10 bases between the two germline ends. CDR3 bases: TGCAGTGCTAGGCGGAAAGGGTACGAGCAGTACTTC. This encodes CSARRKGYEQYF.

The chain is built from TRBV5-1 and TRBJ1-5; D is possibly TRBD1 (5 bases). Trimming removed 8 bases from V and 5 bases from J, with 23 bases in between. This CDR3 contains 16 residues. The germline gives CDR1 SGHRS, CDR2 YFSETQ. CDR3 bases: TGCGCCAGTCCAGGACAAGTGGTTTTGGGTGATCAGCCCCAGCATTTT. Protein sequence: CASPGQVVLGDQPQHF.

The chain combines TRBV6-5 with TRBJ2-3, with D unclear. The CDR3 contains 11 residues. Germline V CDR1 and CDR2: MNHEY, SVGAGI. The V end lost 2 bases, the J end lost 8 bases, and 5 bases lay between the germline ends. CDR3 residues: CASSYRLTQYF. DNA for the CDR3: TGTGCCAGCAGTTACCGACTTACGCAGTATTTT.

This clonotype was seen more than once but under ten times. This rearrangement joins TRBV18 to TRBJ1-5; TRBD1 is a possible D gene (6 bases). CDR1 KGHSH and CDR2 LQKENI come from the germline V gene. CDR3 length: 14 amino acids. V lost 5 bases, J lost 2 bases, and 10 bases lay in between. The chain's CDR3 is CASSTGAGNQPQHF. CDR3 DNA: TGTGCCAGCTCAACGGGGGCGGGCAATCAGCCCCAGCATTTT.